A single TCR beta chain is shown here with its context. Its antigen is unknown. This specimen belongs to a study of CXCR3-negative and CXCR3-positive naive CD8 T cells (dated by TCRdb to the late 2010s). In the study overall: In total, 120 million to 150 million TRB reads were obtained, which works out to roughly 1.5 +/- 0.3 million reads per library. Diversity and physicochemical repertoire analyses covered eleven to twelve donors pooled from two independent experiments. TRBV-TRBJ cluster analysis included naive subsets from about 5 donors and memory cells from 3 donors.

Sequenced using a NextSeq 550. The Human TCR Profiling Kit (MiLaboratory) was used to prepare UMI-labeled 5' RACE TRB cDNA libraries. cDNA synthesis used the entire amount of extracted RNA, and PCR amplification then used the entire amount of cDNA produced. Libraries were prepared in parallel with an identical number of PCR cycles. The study's processing was this. With a requirement of at least two reads per UMI, MIGEC and MiXCR extracted about 50,000 +/- 10,000 unique UMI-labeled TRB cDNA molecules per library. On average, about 40,000 +/- 10,000 functional in-frame TRB CDR3 nucleotide clonotypes lacking stop codons were found per library. After downsampling to 5000 UMI-labeled TRB molecules per sample, diversity metrics such as normalized Shannon-Wiener and Chao1 were calculated in VDJtools. For the central five CDR3 residues, VDJtools calculated physicochemical properties weighted by clonotype size, namely interaction energy, strength, volume and Kidera factor 4. TCRdb reprocessed the raw reads; every CDR3 protein sequence is a single record, and DNA is not supplied. None of the V and J calls come from the authors' own analysis; TCRdb made them. This sample's table carries roughly 100,000 distinct CDR3 sequences. Roughly 0.38% of the sample rests with the top ten.

What the authors observed across the whole study: TRBV-TRBJ usage was similar between naive CXCR3-negative and CXCR3-positive cells from the same donor, while memory cells showed distinct patterns. Both naive subsets had comparably high repertoire diversity, while memory CD8+ T cells had much lower repertoire diversity. Because CXCR3 expression was partially decreased after cryopreservation, freshly isolated PBMCs were used for most assays. Because surface CD5, which is linked to self-reactivity in mice, was comparable between the naive subsets, TCR interaction strength was also inferred from TRB CDR3 physicochemical properties. TRB CDR3s from CXCR3-positive naive cells showed higher hydrophobicity (lower Kidera factor 4), lower energy, and higher strength and volume indices than CXCR3-negative naive cells.

Each CD8+ T cell subset was flow-sorted in triplicate, and 300,000 or so cells per subset were placed directly into RLT lysis buffer. To keep memory contaminants out, a stringent definition of naive CD8+ T cells was applied: CD45RO-CCR7+CD27+CD95-. Using standard density gradient centrifugation, peripheral blood mononuclear cells were isolated from buffy coats. A FACSAria III was used to flow-sort naive CXCR3-negative and CXCR3-positive CD8+ T cells. Total RNA was extracted from sorted cells with an RNeasy Mini Kit. Sequenced: naive CXCR3+ CD8+ T cells from blood. The cell subset or site label here, explained by the study, means: CD45RO-CCR7+CD27+CD95- naive CD8+ T cells expressing CXCR3 (TNR3+). This clonotype was obtained from a human donor in good health. Some clones in this sample may be carry-over from other donors' samples.

CDR3 reads: CASSDSPGSAKNIQYF. The chain uses TRBV6-1 and TRBJ2-4; TCRdb gives TRBD1 as the D gene, but with no DNA this cannot be confirmed. The CDR3 covers 16 residues, taking in both the cysteine and the phenylalanine. No DNA was logged. The germline V gene yields MNHNS for CDR1 and SASEGT for CDR2.